Sequencing of this T cell receptor beta chain was carried out in a study of blood T cell repertoires in COVID-19. Background on the study: PBMCs, B-cell-depleted T cells, or T cells were the source of the cDNA or gDNA that made up the material.

Assay used: immunoSEQ multiplex PCR; TCRdb lists only in-frame clones, some missing. The data contain fewer than 120,000 clones, around four fifths of them singletons. As to this clone: One end of the junction does not line up with germline, which may come from a read error.

The CDR3 is 15 amino acids. CDR1 and CDR2 from the germline V gene are SGDLS and YYNGEE. Material: peripheral blood. The gene calls are TRBV9 and TRBJ2-7, with 9 bases matching TRBD2. This receptor was obtained from a woman in her fifties or sixties with acute or convalescent COVID-19. Here the CDR3 DNA reads TGTGCCAGCCGCGTCGGGGGCGGGGGGGGGTACGAGCAGTACTTC. Translation: CASRVGGGGGYEQYF.